This T cell receptor beta chain was sequenced in a study of blood T cell repertoires in COVID-19. In the study overall: Nucleic acid was either cDNA or gDNA, and it came from T cells, B-cell-depleted T cells, or PBMCs.

This table comes from immunoSEQ multiplex PCR, and its TCRdb copy is limited to in-frame clones, with some not included. The repertoire has 300,000 to 400,000 clones, around 90% of them found once; the top ten carry about 5%. V was clipped by 1 base and J by 3 bases; unmatched bases: 4. The V gene's germline CDR1 is MNHNS and CDR2 SASEGT. This CDR3 comprises 15 residues. This TCR was sampled from a man younger than 40 who had recovered from COVID-19. Sequencing used PBMCs or T cells enriched from blood (not recorded which). V is TRBV6-1 and J is TRBJ2-3; 7 bases agree with TRBD2. The CDR3 DNA is TGTGCCAGCAGTGAAGTGGGGGGGATGACAGATACGCAGTATTTT. This translates into CASSEVGGMTDTQYF.